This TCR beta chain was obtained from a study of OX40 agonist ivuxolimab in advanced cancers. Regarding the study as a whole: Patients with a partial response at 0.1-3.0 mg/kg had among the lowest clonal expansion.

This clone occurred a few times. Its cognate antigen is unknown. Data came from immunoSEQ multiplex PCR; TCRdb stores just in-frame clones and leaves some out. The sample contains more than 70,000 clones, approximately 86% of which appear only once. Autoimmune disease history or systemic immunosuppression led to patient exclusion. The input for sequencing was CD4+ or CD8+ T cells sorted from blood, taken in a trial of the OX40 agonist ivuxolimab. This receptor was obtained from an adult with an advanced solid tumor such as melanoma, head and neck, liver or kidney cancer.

CDR3 sequence reads: CASSVEGQRNTEAFF. DNA of the CDR3: TGTGCCAGCAGCGTAGAGGGACAGCGGAACACTGAAGCTTTCTTT. V usage is TRBV9 and J usage is TRBJ1-1; TRBD1 agrees at 7 bases. The CDR3 is 15 amino acids. From germline, CDR1 is SGDLS and CDR2 YYNGEE. V lost 0 bases, J lost 1 base, and 3 bases stayed unmatched.